Shown below are 2 T cell receptor beta chains from a single sample sequenced in a study of breast tumors, draining lymph nodes, adjacent tissues (dated by TCRdb to about 2016). The library was generated by multiplex PCR. TCRdb lists the instrument as Illumina HiSeq 2000. TCRdb trimmed the raw reads at Q25, called clones with MiXCR and kept productive beta chains. Entries are consolidated by CDR3 protein sequence, retaining the most common genes and DNA. The sample table contains about 100,000 distinct CDR3 sequences; only one count was recorded for approximately 21% of them. Roughly 1.2% of the sample comes from the top ten. The axillary draining lymph nodes of breast cancer patients were the source of the lymph node samples. Sequencing input: axillary lymph node tissue. These receptors were taken from a female donor with breast cancer. Some clones in this sample may be carry-over from other donors' samples.

This clonotype has at least ten counts. The rearrangement joins TRBV7-9 to TRBJ2-3; weak D call: TRBD2 (6 bases). Germline V gene sequence: CDR1 SEHNR, CDR2 FQNEAQ (reference sequence). The CDR3 contains 15 residues. V dropped 5 bases and J dropped 0 bases, with 12 bases sitting between them. CDR3 DNA sequence: TGTGCCAGCAGCCCTAGGGCGGGGAGCACAGATACGCAGTATTTT. It is translated as CASSPRAGSTDTQYF.

The V and J genes are TRBV28 and TRBJ2-5, with 10 bases that match TRBD2. V dropped 6 bases and J dropped 5; count of bases not matched to a gene: 9. This CDR3 contains 15 residues. CDR1 is MDHEN and CDR2 is SYDVKM in the germline V gene. Here the CDR3 DNA reads TGTGCCAGCAGGGGCCAGCGGGAGGGCCGCGAGACCCAGTACTTC. Encoded protein: CASRGQREGRETQYF.